Below, 25 T cell receptor beta chains from the same sample are listed, as sequenced in a study of shared clonotypes between healthy human individuals. Only in-frame clones appear in the TCRdb table, and some are missing; sequencing was by immunoSEQ multiplex PCR. The sample comprises roughly 2.5 million clones, more than 80% of which are singletons, and around 0.15% rests with the top ten. Input material: naive CD4+ T cells sorted from blood. Subset given: CD45RA+ positively selected. These receptors were obtained from a man aged 18 to 29 in good health.

The chain employs TRBV29-1 and TRBJ2-5; D is possibly TRBD1 (7 bases). The CDR3 has 11 amino acids. Germline loops: CDR1 SQVTM, CDR2 ANQGSEA. This CDR3 reads CTGGSAETQYF. The CDR3 DNA reads TGCACAGGGGGGTCCGCAGAGACCCAGTACTTC.

The chain employs TRBV4-1 and TRBJ1-2, with 12 bases matching TRBD1. The CDR3 extends over 16 amino acids. Germline CDR1 is MGHRA and CDR2 is YSYEKL. V trimming: 4 bases; J trimming: 2 bases; junction bases outside the gene matches: 5. The CDR3 here is CASSPGTGGQNYGYTF. The CDR3 DNA reads TGCGCCAGCAGCCCCGGGACAGGGGGCCAAAACTATGGCTACACCTTC.

V usage is TRBV4-1 and J usage is TRBJ2-5, with D hard to call. Germline loops: CDR1 MGHRA, CDR2 YSYEKL. V lost 4 bases, J lost 0 bases, and 6 bases lay in between. The CDR3 runs to 13 residues. CDR3 sequence: CASSRRDQETQYF. DNA for the CDR3: TGCGCCAGCAGCCGACGGGACCAAGAGACCCAGTACTTC.

This clone was seen a few times. V and J are TRBV11-2 and TRBJ1-1; no reliable D call. CDR1 is SGHAT, CDR2 FQNNGV, per germline. This CDR3 comprises 12 residues. V was trimmed by 2 bases and J by 6 bases, leaving 7 bases between them. DNA of the CDR3: TGTGCCAGCAGCTTATCCATCGCTGAAGCTTTCTTT. Translation gives CASSLSIAEAFF.

V usage is TRBV5-5 and J usage is TRBJ2-1, with D perhaps assigned TRBD1 or TRBD2 (5 bases each). Germline V gene sequence: CDR1 SGHKS, CDR2 YYEKEE (reference sequence). The CDR3 is 15 amino acids. V was shortened by 2 bases and J by 4 bases, with 13 bases between the two germline ends. CDR3 bases: TGTGCCAGCAGCTTTGCCGGGACGGCTTACAATGAGCAGTTCTTC. It yields the protein CASSFAGTAYNEQFF. The whole variable domain, remainder taken from reference TRBV5-5 and TRBJ2-1, is DAGVTQSPTHLIKTRGQQVTLRCSPISGHKSVSWYQQVLGQGPQFIFQYYEKEERGRGNFPDRFSARQFPNYSSELNVNALLLGDSALYLCASSFAGTAYNEQFFGPGTRLTVL.

This sequence joins TRBV19 and TRBJ1-6, with 10 bases fitting TRBD1. The CDR3 loop spans 15 amino acids. The J segment lost 8 bases and the V segment lost 6 bases, leaving 7 bases of the junction unmatched. Germline loops: CDR1 LNHDA, CDR2 SQIVND (reference sequence). CDR3 region: CASRTGTGDYSPLHF. As DNA, the CDR3 is TGTGCCAGTAGAACCGGGACAGGGGATTATTCACCCCTCCACTTT.

The V and J genes are TRBV2 and TRBJ2-2; D is uncertain. V lost 2 bases to trimming and J lost 1 base, with 2 bases between them. The CDR3 sequence is 13 residues long. Germline CDR1 SNHLY, CDR2 FYNNEI. CDR3 coding DNA: TGTGCCAGCAGTGAACGGAACACCGGGGAGCTGTTTTTT. Translated, it gives CASSERNTGELFF. The full variable domain, in which reference TRBV2 and TRBJ2-2 provide the parts outside the CDR3, is EPEVTQTPSHQVTQMGQEVILRCVPISNHLYFYWYRQILGQKVEFLVSFYNNEISEKSEIFDDQFSVERPDGSNFTLKIRSTKLEDSAMYFCASSERNTGELFFGEGSRLTVL.

The CDR3 region is CASSYSSWAGGYTF. CDR3 sequence (DNA): TGTGCCAGCAGTTACTCGAGTTGGGCCGGGGGCTACACCTTC. V gene TRBV6-5 combines with J gene TRBJ1-2, with D uncertain. Germline values: CDR1 MNHEY, CDR2 SVGAGI. Trimming stripped 0 bases from V and 8 bases from J, with 13 bases between. The CDR3 loop spans 14 amino acids.

This chain uses TRBV9 with TRBJ2-2, with 7 bases identical to TRBD1. Looked up from germline, CDR1 is SGDLS and CDR2 is YYNGEE. This CDR3 region has 17 residues. The V gene end was trimmed by 4 bases and the J gene end by 0 bases; junction bases not matched to a gene: 9. CDR3 DNA sequence: TGTGCCAGCAGCCCCCACACCGGGACAGCGAACACCGGGGAGCTGTTTTTT. It yields the protein CASSPHTGTANTGELFF.

The chain combines TRBV9 with TRBJ2-7; D might be TRBD2 (6 bases). Germline CDR1 and CDR2: SGDLS and YYNGEE. The CDR3 loop spans 16 amino acids. With 3 bases removed from V and 6 bases from J, the gap between germline ends came to 22 bases. In nucleotides, the CDR3 is TGTGCCAGCAGCGCCGAGGTGGGACTGGGAGGTATCGAGCAGTACTTC. It codes for CASSAEVGLGGIEQYF.

V and J are TRBV2 and TRBJ1-2, with a tentative D call TRBD1 (6 bases). Looked up from germline, CDR1 is SNHLY and CDR2 is FYNNEI. This CDR3 has 16 residues. Between the trimmed V and J ends, which lost 3 bases and 2 bases, there was a span of 16 bases. CDR3 bases: TGTGCCAGCAGTGACTCCGGGACACCGTCAAACTATGGCTACACCTTC. It encodes CASSDSGTPSNYGYTF.

As regards this clone: The sample has other DNA sequences that encode this CDR3 too. The J gene is TRBJ1-1, the V gene TRBV19, with D possibly being TRBD1 (5 bases). Germline CDR1 reads LNHDA; CDR2 reads SQIVND (reference sequence). This CDR3 is built from 13 residues. Trimming shortened V by 6 bases and J by 0 bases, and 8 bases separated the two germline ends. The CDR3 protein is CASRDSLNTEAFF. For the CDR3, the DNA is TGTGCCAGTAGAGACAGTCTGAACACTGAAGCTTTCTTT.

The chain couples TRBV5-1 to TRBJ2-5, with D uncertain. CDR1 and CDR2 (germline): SGHRS, YFSETQ. V was shortened by 0 bases and J by 5 bases, with 11 bases between the two germline ends. The CDR3 loop spans 14 amino acids. The CDR3 sequence is CASSLDPERETQYF. The CDR3 region has the DNA TGCGCCAGCAGCTTGGATCCAGAACGGGAGACCCAGTACTTC.

The chain carries TRBV5-5 and TRBJ2-2, with D maybe TRBD1 (6 bases). This CDR3 has 15 amino acids. V lost 4 bases to trimming and J lost 3 bases, with 13 bases between them. Per germline, CDR1 SGHKS and CDR2 YYEKEE (reference sequence). CDR3 bases: TGTGCCAGCAGCGTCCAGGGGCTTCACACCGGGGAGCTGTTTTTT. Residues: CASSVQGLHTGELFF.

CDR3 in DNA: TGTGCCATCAGTGACAAGGGGATACAATCCTATGGCTACACCTTC. This sequence encodes CAISDKGIQSYGYTF. This chain links TRBV10-3 with TRBJ1-2; possibly TRBD1 for D (5 bases). The V end lost 3 bases, the J end lost 4 bases, and 15 bases lay between the germline ends. There are 15 residues in the CDR3. CDR1 and CDR2 (germline): ENHRY, SYGVKD.

CDR3 protein: CASRSPGPYNSPLHF. In nucleotides, the CDR3 is TGTGCCAGCAGGTCGCCGGGACCCTATAATTCACCCCTCCACTTT. This chain connects TRBV6-1 to TRBJ1-6; tentatively, D is TRBD1 (5 bases). V was trimmed by 6 bases and J by 2 bases, leaving 11 bases between them. Germline CDR1 MNHNS, CDR2 SASEGT. This CDR3 contains 15 residues.

The genes are TRBV4-1 and TRBJ2-7; the match to TRBD2 covers 12 bases. This CDR3 contains 17 residues. J lost 4 bases, V lost 0 bases, and 7 bases had no gene match. Looked up from germline, CDR1 is MGHRA and CDR2 is YSYEKL. The CDR3 DNA is TGCGCCAGCAGCCAAGATCGGCTAGCGGGAGGGCGTTACGAGCAGTACTTC. Encoded protein: CASSQDRLAGGRYEQYF.

This chain uses TRBV11-3 with TRBJ1-2; 7 positions agree with TRBD1. In germline, CDR1 is SGHNT, CDR2 YENEEA. With V trimmed by 8 bases and J by 5 bases, 20 bases remained unmatched. The CDR3 runs 17 residues. CDR3 sequence: CASEISPPGQIPYGYTF. The DNA of the CDR3 is TGTGCCAGCGAAATTTCCCCACCGGGACAGATCCCTTATGGCTACACCTTC.

The chain couples TRBV28 to TRBJ2-6; a weak D match, TRBD1 (5 bases). The CDR3 totals 14 residues. Deletions cut 6 bases from V and 4 bases from J, with 10 bases between. The germline V gene encodes CDR1 MDHEN and CDR2 SYDVKM. In DNA form, the CDR3 reads TGTGCCAGCAGCTCAGGGTCCGGGGCCAACGTCCTGACTTTC. Translated, it gives CASSSGSGANVLTF.

Regarding this clone: The sample contains more than one DNA sequence encoding this CDR3. The J gene is TRBJ2-7, the V gene TRBV18; D may correspond to TRBD1 or TRBD2 (5 bases each). CDR1 KGHSH and CDR2 LQKENI come from the germline V gene. This CDR3 contains 14 residues. Between the trimmed V and J ends, which lost 3 bases and 2 bases, there was a span of 11 bases. This CDR3 is CASSPGTATYEQYF. The CDR3 nucleotides are TGTGCCAGCTCACCCGGGACCGCAACCTACGAGCAGTACTTC.

In the case of this clone: Other DNA sequences in the same sample also yield this CDR3. The V and J genes are TRBV29-1 and TRBJ1-1; D gene unclear. The CDR3 is 13 residues long. The germline gives CDR1 SQVTM, CDR2 ANQGSEA. Trimming stripped 1 base from V and 0 bases from J, with 6 bases between. Written as DNA, the CDR3 is TGCAGCGTTGAAGGACGGCTGAACACTGAAGCTTTCTTT. Translation gives CSVEGRLNTEAFF.

The gene calls are TRBV5-1 and TRBJ1-1; perhaps TRBD1 as D (6 bases). The CDR3 contains 16 residues. V lost 3 bases, J lost 1 base, and 16 bases lay in between. Germline CDR1 SGHRS, CDR2 YFSETQ. The CDR3 nucleotides are TGCGCCAGCAGCTATAATGATCCGGGACAGAACACTGAAGCTTTCTTT. This gives the protein CASSYNDPGQNTEAFF.

The chain links TRBV9 to TRBJ2-5; TRBD1 agrees at 8 bases. V dropped 5 bases and J dropped 4; count of bases not matched to a gene: 7. CDR3 length: 14 residues. Germline CDR1 SGDLS, CDR2 YYNGEE. This CDR3 is CASSRRQGIETQYF. CDR3 DNA: TGTGCCAGCAGTCGAAGACAGGGGATAGAGACCCAGTACTTC.

This chain uses TRBV2 with TRBJ2-2; D ambiguous. The CDR3 extends over 15 amino acids. V was pared by 6 bases and J by 7 bases, with 18 bases between. CDR1 and CDR2 from the germline V gene are SNHLY and FYNNEI. The CDR3 coding sequence is TGTGCCAGCAGCATTCTTCGGCTAGGCGGCGGGGAGCTGTTTTTT. Translated: CASSILRLGGGELFF.

Regarding this clone: Other DNA sequences in this specimen translate into the identical CDR3. The J gene is TRBJ1-5, the V gene TRBV4-1; D is perhaps TRBD1 (5 bases). This CDR3 contains 17 residues. V was shortened by 0 bases and J by 2 bases, with 14 bases between the two germline ends. Germline V lookup: CDR1 MGHRA, CDR2 YSYEKL. The CDR3 reads CASSQEGGGGGNQPQHF. Here the CDR3 DNA reads TGCGCCAGCAGCCAAGAGGGTGGCGGGGGGGGCAATCAGCCCCAGCATTTT.